This passage covers 23 T cell receptor beta chains from one sample sequenced in a study of vaccination and CD4 T cells after COVID-19. Oncomine TCR Beta short-read sequencing was applied to DNA from cultured CD4+ T cells. One entry per CDR3 protein results from TCRdb running MiXCR on the PCR reads. The sample carries about 16,000 distinct CDR3 sequences, 50% to 65% recorded once. This sample's treatment: approximately nine-day PBMC culture with coronavirus spike peptide pools or control peptides (ViraFEST assay). These receptors lack a known antigen. Material: CD4+ T cells from blood, cultured in vitro, obtained before SARS-CoV-2 vaccination. Source of these receptors: a human donor who had recovered from COVID-19.

This chain links TRBV28 with TRBJ1-2; no clear D gene. The CDR3 has 12 residues. Germline V gene lookup returns CDR1 MDHEN and CDR2 SYDVKM. Trimming took off 0 bases at V and 8 bases at J, with 7 bases between the two ends. CDR3 nucleotide sequence: TGTGCCAGCAGTTTATGGGAAGCGGGCTACACCTTC. It codes for CASSLWEAGYTF.

J is TRBJ2-4 and V is TRBV5-1; D is ambiguous. Germline V gene data show CDR1 as SGHRS and CDR2 as YFSETQ. Trimming pared 3 bases from V and 5 bases from J, leaving 9 bases between. This CDR3 is built from 13 residues. CDR3 sequence reads: CASSWNSENIQYF. CDR3 DNA sequence: TGCGCCAGCAGCTGGAACTCCGAAAACATTCAGTACTTC.

The rearrangement joins TRBV7-2 to TRBJ1-2; TRBD1 matches at 7 bases. V was clipped by 1 base and J by 4 bases; unmatched bases: 3. The CDR3 spans 14 residues. Per the germline V gene, CDR1 is SGHTA and CDR2 is FQGNSA. The CDR3 nucleotides read TGTGCCAGCAGCTTAGAGCGACAGGGCTATGGCTACACCTTC. This translates into CASSLERQGYGYTF.

V is TRBV20-1 and J is TRBJ2-1, with 8 bases lining up with TRBD2. V shed 0 bases and J 3 bases; nucleotides not matched to a gene: 16. Germline V gene lookup returns CDR1 DFQATT and CDR2 SNEGSKA (reference sequence). The CDR3 covers 19 residues. The CDR3 DNA sequence: TGCAGTGCTAGAGACCGCCTGGCCAAGGGACTAGGAATCTACAATGAGCAGTTCTTC. This gives the protein CSARDRLAKGLGIYNEQFF.

The sample holds a few counts of this clonotype. CDR3: CASSYSGIANYGYTF. The CDR3, as DNA: TGTGCCAGCAGTTACTCAGGGATAGCTAACTATGGCTACACCTTC. The chain employs TRBV6-5 and TRBJ1-2; D is unclear. CDR1 and CDR2 (germline): MNHEY, SVGAGI. This CDR3 spans 15 amino acids. Trimming removed 0 bases from V and 0 bases from J, with 8 bases in between.

CDR3 region: CSAPGSGAFGGQYF. The CDR3 DNA is TGCAGTGCCCCGGGGTCGGGAGCCTTCGGTGGGCAGTACTTC. The V call is TRBV20-1, the J call TRBJ2-7, with a possible D match to TRBD2 (6 bases). V lost 6 bases to trimming and J lost 9 bases, with 24 bases between them. Germline CDR1 DFQATT, CDR2 SNEGSKA (reference sequence). The CDR3 length is 14 residues.

This clonotype has just a few counts. This sequence joins TRBV6-1 and TRBJ1-1; D is uncertain. Germline V gene lookup returns CDR1 MNHNS and CDR2 SASEGT. V was cut by 0 bases and J by 2 bases, with 4 bases left in between. The CDR3 length is 13 residues. DNA of the CDR3: TGTGCCAGCAGTGAAGCCGAAAACACTGAAGCTTTCTTT. Translation: CASSEAENTEAFF.

The chain carries TRBV19 and TRBJ1-2; TRBD1 might be the D (5 bases). There are 16 residues in the CDR3. V was cut by 0 bases and J by 9 bases, with 20 bases left in between. Per the germline V gene, CDR1 is LNHDA and CDR2 is SQIVND (reference sequence). As DNA, the CDR3 is TGTGCCAGTAGTATAGATGGGGCAAACAGACTAAGGAGCTACACCTTC. Its translation is CASSIDGANRLRSYTF.

This clonotype was seen a handful of times. J is TRBJ2-5 and V is TRBV7-2; no reliable D call. The CDR3 covers 13 residues. V shed 4 bases and J shed 3 bases, with 9 bases lying between them. Germline loops: CDR1 SGHTA, CDR2 FQGNSA. The CDR3 here is CASSSILEETQYF. The CDR3 nucleotides are TGTGCCAGCAGCTCAATTCTAGAAGAGACCCAGTACTTC. The whole variable domain, filled in from reference TRBV7-2 and TRBJ2-5, reads GAGVSQSPSNKVTEKGKDVELRCDPISGHTALYWYRQSLGQGLEFLIYFQGNSAPDKSGLPSDRFSAERTGGSVSTLTIQRTQQEDSAVYLCASSSILEETQYFGPGTRLLVL.

The chain joins TRBV6-4 to TRBJ2-2; 9 bases match TRBD2. The germline V gene encodes CDR1 MRHNA and CDR2 SNTAGT. After removal of 2 bases from V and 3 bases from J, the junction contained 1 base not matched to a gene. CDR3 length: 15 residues. The CDR3 bases are TGTGCCAGCAGTGACGGCGGGAGGGACACCGGGGAGCTGTTTTTT. Protein: CASSDGGRDTGELFF.

This chain uses TRBV20-1 with TRBJ1-1; no clear D gene. Trimming pared 3 bases from V and 6 bases from J, leaving 11 bases between. The CDR3 totals 12 residues. From germline, CDR1 is DFQATT and CDR2 SNEGSKA (reference sequence). DNA for the CDR3: TGCAGTGCTAGTCCGTCAGCGGCTGAAGCTTTCTTT. Protein sequence: CSASPSAAEAFF.

The chain links TRBV19 to TRBJ1-5; no definite D call. V lost 3 bases, J lost 6 bases, and 15 bases lay in between. CDR1 and CDR2 from the germline V gene are LNHDA and SQIVND (reference sequence). The CDR3 totals 15 residues. The DNA for the CDR3 is TGTGCCAGTAGTATTCCCGGGCGGCGGCTTCAGCCCCAGCATTTT. As protein: CASSIPGRRLQPQHF.

The chain combines TRBV4-3 with TRBJ2-1, with a possible D match to TRBD2 (6 bases). CDR1 is LGHNA, CDR2 YSLEER, per germline. The CDR3 loop spans 16 amino acids. V shed 0 bases and J shed 7 bases, with 16 bases lying between them. The CDR3 region is CASSQDSAGRRNEQFF. The CDR3 nucleotides read TGCGCCAGCAGCCAAGATTCCGCCGGGAGAAGGAATGAGCAGTTCTTC.

The chain has TRBV7-2 and TRBJ2-7; TRBD2 aligns across 14 bases. The germline CDR1 and CDR2 sequences are SGHTA and FQGNSA. Trimming at V came to 3 bases and at J to 2 bases, leaving 6 bases not matched to a gene. The CDR3 totals 17 residues. The CDR3 DNA is TGTGCCAGCAGCTTCTACCCGGGACTAGCGGGGGCCTACGAGCAGTACTTC. It translates to CASSFYPGLAGAYEQYF.

Here the CDR3 reads CASSLELNTEAFF. The DNA for the CDR3 is TGTGCCAGCAGCTTAGAACTGAACACTGAAGCTTTCTTT. The chain couples TRBV7-2 to TRBJ1-1; no firm D call. CDR3 size: 13 residues. CDR1 is SGHTA and CDR2 is FQGNSA in the germline V gene. V was cut by 1 base and J by 0 bases, with 3 bases left in between. Based on the CDR3 plus reference TRBV7-2 and TRBJ1-1, the full variable domain is GAGVSQSPSNKVTEKGKDVELRCDPISGHTALYWYRQSLGQGLEFLIYFQGNSAPDKSGLPSDRFSAERTGGSVSTLTIQRTQQEDSAVYLCASSLELNTEAFFGQGTRLTVV.

The V gene is TRBV19, the J gene TRBJ2-2; D gene unclear. V shed 9 bases and J shed 9 bases, with 11 bases lying between them. The CDR3 is 11 amino acids. Germline V gives CDR1 LNHDA, CDR2 SQIVND (reference sequence). The CDR3 nucleotides are TGTGCCAGCGCGACGGTGCGGGAGCTGTTTTTT. It codes for CASATVRELFF.

This chain connects TRBV7-9 to TRBJ1-2; 7 nucleotides agree with TRBD1. V lost 7 bases, J lost 10 bases, and 12 bases stayed unmatched. Per germline, CDR1 SEHNR and CDR2 FQNEAQ (reference sequence). CDR3 size: 13 residues. The DNA of the CDR3 is TGTGCCAGCACACTAAGACAGGGATCCGACTACACCTTC. It encodes CASTLRQGSDYTF.

The chain recombines TRBV19 with TRBJ2-5; D unresolved. Trimming removed 4 bases at V and 7 bases at J, with 19 bases between. There are 15 residues in the CDR3. Germline values: CDR1 LNHDA, CDR2 SQIVND (reference sequence). The CDR3 coding sequence is TGTGCCAGTAGTACCTTACGTGGGGTGGGCGTGACCCAGTACTTC. The encoded protein is CASSTLRGVGVTQYF.

This clonotype was found a few times. The V gene is TRBV27, the J gene TRBJ2-5; D gene unclear. Germline V lookup: CDR1 MNHEY, CDR2 SMNVEV (reference sequence). V lost 8 bases and J lost 6, with 19 bases in between. This CDR3 comprises 14 residues. The CDR3 is CASSHRGRDKTQYF. Here the CDR3 DNA reads TGTGCCAGCTCGCACAGAGGTCGTGATAAGACCCAGTACTTC.

This clonotype came up a few times. The chain combines TRBV20-1 with TRBJ1-2; tentatively, D is TRBD1 (5 bases). The CDR3 totals 15 residues. CDR1 DFQATT and CDR2 SNEGSKA come from the germline V gene (reference sequence). V lost 0 bases to trimming and J lost 2 bases, with 13 bases between them. The CDR3 loop reads CSARDLGRANYGYTF. CDR3 sequence (DNA): TGCAGTGCTAGAGATTTAGGCAGGGCGAACTATGGCTACACCTTC.

The rearrangement joins TRBV11-2 to TRBJ1-1; D unclear. V was pared by 5 bases and J by 1 base, with 14 bases between. The CDR3 has 15 residues. Germline assignment: CDR1 SGHAT and CDR2 FQNNGV. This CDR3 is CASSPDDGRNTEAFF. The DNA of the CDR3 is TGTGCCAGCAGCCCAGACGATGGCCGGAACACTGAAGCTTTCTTT. The full variable domain, with the rest looked up from reference TRBV11-2 and TRBJ1-1, is EAGVAQSPRYKIIEKRQSVAFWCNPISGHATLYWYQQILGQGPKLLIQFQNNGVVDDSQLPKDRFSAERLKGVDSTLKIQPAKLEDSAVYLCASSPDDGRNTEAFFGQGTRLTVV.

The gene calls are TRBV20-1 and TRBJ2-7, with 13 nucleotides matching TRBD2. Germline trimming cut 6 bases from V and 2 bases from J; bases unmatched to any gene: 4. The CDR3 has 14 amino acids. Germline lookup yields CDR1 DFQATT and CDR2 SNEGSKA (reference sequence). CDR3 protein: CSAQGLAGTYEQYF. CDR3 in DNA: TGCAGTGCCCAGGGACTAGCGGGAACCTACGAGCAGTACTTC.

J is TRBJ1-2 and V is TRBV6-1; D uncertain. Trimming took off 5 bases at V and 4 bases at J, with 11 bases between the two ends. The V gene's germline CDR1 is MNHNS and CDR2 SASEGT. This CDR3 is built from 13 residues. For the CDR3, the DNA is TGTGCCAGCAGTAACGACCCTAGCTATGGCTACACCTTC. As protein: CASSNDPSYGYTF.